A single T cell receptor (beta chain) is shown here with its context. Its antigen remains unidentified. Nothing much larger sits one base from this clone, and base qualities are not available. This entry belongs to a study of cytomegalovirus exposure and HLA in healthy donors (dated by TCRdb to 2016 to 2017). In terms of the full investigation: According to a later analysis, one platform produced both the roughly 120 validation repertoires and the 620 or so repertoires of the first cohort. The study was designed to test whether signatures of past pathogen exposure could be identified by cataloging public T cell receptors. Along with the roughly 670-subject first cohort, a separate validation cohort of roughly 110 different subjects was used. The study combined high-throughput TCR immunosequencing, statistical association of individual TCRs with disease status, and machine learning to predict cytomegalovirus infection status. Results and caveats for the whole study, not just this receptor: In vitro tests confirmed that three of the cytomegalovirus-associated TCR beta chains recognize cytomegalovirus antigens. Subsequent analysis determined that TCRs grouped into clusters in the first cohort also showed a tendency toward co-occurrence across the 90 to 150 validation repertoires, and 94% of cluster scores exceeded 0. In the study, some 180 TCR beta chains were listed as associated with cytomegalovirus. Cytomegalovirus status was reported to be diagnosed by the classifier with high specificity and sensitivity in both the original and validation cohorts. The authors suggested that the approach could potentially be extended to other disease states and immunological phenotypes. A later analysis had no HLA typing for the validation cohort, so co-occurrence there was scored across all 120 or so repertoires. Most TCR sequences were seen in very few donors, while some public TCRs were found in many individuals.

The protocol used for the library was the immunoSEQ multiplex PCR assay. As for how the authors treated the data: A statistical classification framework was developed to diagnose cytomegalovirus status using the catalog of TCR beta chain sequences. Drawn from immuneACCESS, this table holds only the in-frame rearrangements with V and J called that TCRdb kept. Clones are partly lost; checked studies trace under half to an unresolved V gene and leave the rest unexplained. D and trimming come from the DNA, and the V and J calls and clone size come from that table. The sample includes under 250,000 clones, with approximately 87% observed a single time. The ten largest clonotypes hold roughly 5.5% of the sample. CDR1 and CDR2 are read off the germline V gene as SGDLS and YYNGEE. The CDR3 contains 16 residues, cysteine and phenylalanine counted. Only the CDR3 DNA stays, 48 bases, in frame from base 1. V sheds 5 bases and J sheds 3 bases, leaving 21 bases between their ends.

Donors formed part of the validation cohort, which comprised approximately 130 subjects and was distinct from the first cohort of fewer than 750 subjects. The specimen was PBMCs. This TCR was recovered from a woman younger than 35 in good health and CMV-seronegative. Recombination linked TRBV9 to TRBJ2-7; possibly the D gene is TRBD1, per 6 matching bases. The base sequence is TGTGCCAGCAGTTCATACAGGGACCAAGGTATCTACGAGCAGTACTTC. Translated, it reads CASSSYRDQGIYEQYF.